One T cell receptor beta chain is described in this entry. Antigen specificity is unknown. Libraries were prepared by immunoSEQ multiplex PCR; TCRdb keeps only in-frame clonotypes and omits some of them. The table shows tens of thousands of clones, with about 90% occurring only once. The CDR3 totals 15 residues. CDR1 is ENHRY, CDR2 SYGVKD, per germline. The ends lost 5 bases at V and 6 bases at J; junction bases unmatched: 7. This record belongs to a study of graft-versus-host responses after intestinal transplantation. Overall study context: The study gave all recipients anti-thymocyte globulin induction, then tacrolimus and steroids for about three years. Study observations and caveats: The authors found GvH clones in recipient marrow, some appearing first in ileum or blood.

The chain recombines TRBV10-3 with TRBJ2-2; TRBD1 aligns across 9 bases. The sample was unstimulated CD4+ T cells sorted from spleen or lymph node cells, taken before intestinal transplant. The sequence derives from a human donor who received an intestinal transplant. The CDR3 nucleotides read TGTGCCATCAGTCCGACCGGGACAGGGCCCGGGGAGCTGTTTTTT. This codes for CAISPTGTGPGELFF.